Shown below are 20 T cell receptor beta chains from a single sample sequenced in a study of beta chain features in type 1 diabetes. Investigators reverse transcribed all isolated RNA, so they sequenced expressed TCRB transcripts. This table comes from immunoSEQ multiplex PCR, and its TCRdb copy is limited to in-frame clones, with some not included. This table holds 900,000 or so clones, 17% found once. The sequenced sample was naive CD4+ T cells from blood. Receptor source: a young woman in good health.

The J gene is TRBJ1-1, the V gene TRBV15, with D maybe TRBD1 (5 bases). This CDR3 is 16 amino acids long. The V end was cut by 5 bases, the J end by 1 base, with 17 bases between. Germline values: CDR1 LNHNV, CDR2 YYDKDF (reference sequence). CDR3: CATSVGTPYSNTEAFF. DNA for the CDR3: TGTGCCACCAGCGTTGGGACCCCGTATTCGAACACTGAAGCTTTCTTT.

This clone turned up a few times. The chain couples TRBV7-2 to TRBJ2-5; the D gene is possibly TRBD1 (6 bases). Trimming cost V 8 bases and J 9 bases, with 22 bases left between them. The CDR3 is made up of 14 amino acids. The germline gives CDR1 SGHTA, CDR2 FQGNSA. The CDR3, as DNA: TGTGCCAGCGGGGTTGGCAGGGGTCATCCAGCCCAGTACTTC. This gives the protein CASGVGRGHPAQYF.

Only a few counts were recorded for this clone. V gene TRBV25-1 combines with J gene TRBJ1-4; TRBD1 matches at 7 bases. Germline V gene data show CDR1 as MGHDK and CDR2 as SYGVNS. V shed 6 bases and J 7 bases; nucleotides not matched to a gene: 11. The CDR3 is 15 amino acids. CDR3 loop: CASRSPDRFREKLFF. CDR3 nucleotides: TGTGCCAGCAGAAGCCCGGACAGGTTTCGTGAAAAACTGTTTTTT.

This clone showed up just a few times. The chain is built from TRBV11-1 and TRBJ1-3, with D unresolved. The CDR3 sequence is 14 residues long. The V end lost 5 bases, the J end lost 0 bases, and 8 bases lay between the germline ends. In germline, CDR1 is SGHAT, CDR2 FQDESV (reference sequence). CDR3 region: CASSNSLSGNTIYF. The CDR3 region has the DNA TGTGCCAGCAGCAACAGCCTCTCTGGAAACACCATATATTTT. Variable domain in full (rest from reference TRBV11-1 and TRBJ1-3): EAEVAQSPRYKITEKSQAVAFWCDPISGHATLYWYRQILGQGPELLVQFQDESVVDDSQLPKDRFSAERLKGVDSTLKIQPAELGDSAMYLCASSNSLSGNTIYFGEGSWLTVV.

In this sample, this clone turned up a few times. Relative to the germline gene, one junction end is altered; a read error may explain this. This chain connects TRBV4-3 to TRBJ2-3; 7 bases match TRBD1. CDR1 and CDR2 from the germline V gene are LGHNA and YSLEER. This CDR3 spans 12 amino acids. Here the CDR3 DNA reads TGCGCCAGCAGGGACCGGGACAGACAGATGTGTTTT. This gives the protein CASRDRDRQMCF.

V is TRBV27 and J is TRBJ2-2; D is perhaps TRBD1 or TRBD2 (5 bases each). The CDR3 is 16 amino acids. V was shortened by 7 bases and J by 7 bases, with 22 bases between the two germline ends. CDR1 is MNHEY and CDR2 is SMNVEV in the germline V gene (reference sequence). The CDR3 DNA sequence: TGTGCCAGCACCAGTACCCCGGGGCTATCAAGCGGGGAGCTGTTTTTT. Protein: CASTSTPGLSSGELFF.

This clone was recorded a few times. The chain combines TRBV5-5 with TRBJ1-1, with unresolved D. Germline V gene sequence: CDR1 SGHKS, CDR2 YYEKEE (reference sequence). Trimming pared 2 bases from V and 8 bases from J, leaving 13 bases between. This CDR3 contains 13 residues. In DNA, the CDR3 is TGTGCCAGCAGCTTCAACAGTGACGGAGAAGCTTTCTTT. It encodes CASSFNSDGEAFF. The whole variable domain, remainder taken from reference TRBV5-5 and TRBJ1-1, is DAGVTQSPTHLIKTRGQQVTLRCSPISGHKSVSWYQQVLGQGPQFIFQYYEKEERGRGNFPDRFSARQFPNYSSELNVNALLLGDSALYLCASSFNSDGEAFFGQGTRLTVV.

This clone was picked up one time. The CDR3 region is CASSPVGGTYEQYF. The CDR3 DNA sequence: TGTGCCAGCTCACCAGTCGGCGGGACCTACGAGCAGTACTTC. V gene TRBV18 combines with J gene TRBJ2-7; a possible D gene is TRBD2 (6 bases). Germline loops: CDR1 KGHSH, CDR2 LQKENI. Trimming took 2 bases from V and 2 from J, leaving 10 bases between them. CDR3 size: 14 residues.

This clone was observed a few times. The chain carries TRBV2 and TRBJ2-2; possible D gene TRBD2, 5 bases. The germline CDR1 and CDR2 sequences are SNHLY and FYNNEI. The CDR3 sequence is 19 residues long. Between the trimmed V and J ends, which lost 9 bases and 6 bases, there was a span of 32 bases. CDR3 DNA: TGTGCCAGAATCCACGCCCGGGATCTCCCGAGAGGGCAACCCGGGGAGCTGTTTTTT. Residues: CARIHARDLPRGQPGELFF. Filled out from reference TRBV2 and TRBJ2-2, the complete variable domain reads EPEVTQTPSHQVTQMGQEVILRCVPISNHLYFYWYRQILGQKVEFLVSFYNNEISEKSEIFDDQFSVERPDGSNFTLKIRSTKLEDSAMYFCARIHARDLPRGQPGELFFGEGSRLTVL.

This clone was picked up one time. This chain connects TRBV9 to TRBJ2-1, with TRBD1 matching 10 bases. The V gene's germline CDR1 is SGDLS and CDR2 YYNGEE. There are 16 residues in the CDR3. Germline trimming cut 0 bases from V and 6 bases from J; bases unmatched to any gene: 6. The CDR3 is CASSVGGTGVPNEQFF. CDR3 in DNA: TGTGCCAGCAGCGTAGGGGGGACAGGGGTACCCAATGAGCAGTTCTTC.

This clone was seen a handful of times. The chain links TRBV7-9 to TRBJ2-1; D ambiguous. The V end lost 5 bases, the J end lost 0 bases, and 17 bases lay between the germline ends. The CDR3 runs to 17 residues. The germline V gene has CDR1 SEHNR and CDR2 FQNEAQ (reference sequence). The CDR3 protein is CASSPGRSWISYNEQFF. CDR3 nucleotides: TGTGCCAGCAGCCCCGGACGGTCTTGGATCTCCTACAATGAGCAGTTCTTC.

In this sample, this clone turned up a few times. This chain connects TRBV28 to TRBJ2-6; D remains ambiguous. V lost 7 bases and J lost 0, with 13 bases in between. CDR1 is MDHEN and CDR2 is SYDVKM in the germline V gene. CDR3 length: 16 residues. In DNA form, the CDR3 reads TGTGCCAGCAAAGTAGCAGGAGCCTCTGGGGCCAACGTCCTGACTTTC. Translating it yields CASKVAGASGANVLTF.

This sequence joins TRBV11-2 and TRBJ2-7; no firm D call. Germline V gives CDR1 SGHAT, CDR2 FQNNGV. The ends were cut back, 5 bases at V and 3 bases at J, with 11 bases in the middle. The CDR3 is 13 amino acids. The CDR3 loop reads CASSRLRGYEQYF. The CDR3 DNA follows: TGTGCCAGCAGCCGGTTGCGAGGCTACGAGCAGTACTTC.

In its sample, this clone was seen a few times. The chain is built from TRBV5-1 and TRBJ2-2; no reliable D call. Trimming cost V 1 base and J 3 bases, with 7 bases left between them. Germline assignment: CDR1 SGHRS and CDR2 YFSETQ. The CDR3 covers 14 residues. The CDR3 sequence is CASSLPRYTGELFF. The CDR3 nucleotides read TGCGCCAGCAGCTTGCCTCGTTACACCGGGGAGCTGTTTTTT.

The CDR3 spells CASSLGQGRTAFF. The CDR3 bases are TGTGCCAGCAGCTTAGGGCAGGGAAGGACGGCTTTCTTT. This chain joins TRBV7-9 and TRBJ1-1, with D tentatively TRBD1 (5 bases). CDR1 SEHNR and CDR2 FQNEAQ come from the germline V gene (reference sequence). V was shortened by 1 base and J by 11 bases, with 14 bases between the two germline ends. The CDR3 spans 13 residues.

This clone appeared a few times. Different DNA sequences within this sample yield the same CDR3. The chain carries TRBV2 and TRBJ1-5; TRBD1 might be the D (6 bases). This CDR3 is built from 14 residues. Germline CDR1 SNHLY, CDR2 FYNNEI. Deletions cut 5 bases from V and 4 bases from J, with 12 bases between. The CDR3 sequence: CASSLTGRNQPQHF. For the CDR3, the DNA is TGTGCCAGCAGTCTAACAGGGAGGAATCAGCCCCAGCATTTT.

CDR3 amino acids: CAISVSGGPYEQYF. CDR3 nucleotide sequence: TGTGCCATCAGTGTATCGGGAGGGCCCTACGAGCAGTACTTC. J is TRBJ2-7 and V is TRBV10-3, with 8 bases that match TRBD2. CDR1 ENHRY and CDR2 SYGVKD come from the germline V gene. J was trimmed by 2 bases and V by 4 bases; bases with no gene match: 4. This CDR3 spans 14 amino acids.

The V and J genes are TRBV7-9 and TRBJ2-1; D perhaps matches TRBD2 (6 bases). CDR3 size: 16 residues. Germline CDR1 SEHNR, CDR2 FQNEAQ (reference sequence). Trimming took off 8 bases at V and 0 bases at J, with 17 bases between the two ends. CDR3 loop: CASGPNSGVSYNEQFF. The CDR3 coding sequence is TGTGCCAGCGGACCAAATAGCGGCGTCTCCTACAATGAGCAGTTCTTC.

This clone has only a few counts. In DNA, the CDR3 is TGTGCCAGCAGCCAAGACTTCGGGACTAGCGGGGCGAATGAGCAGTTCTTC. It is translated as CASSQDFGTSGANEQFF. The chain uses TRBV4-2 and TRBJ2-1, with 13 bases identical to TRBD2. Germline V gene lookup returns CDR1 LGHNA and CDR2 YNFKEQ. The junction had 6 bases not matched to a gene; V was cut back by 0 bases and J by 7 bases. The CDR3 covers 17 residues.

This clone was observed a few times. The chain joins TRBV23-1 to TRBJ1-2, with 9 bases identical to TRBD1. TRBV23-1 is given ORF status, its function remaining uncertain. The CDR3 spans 19 residues. V trimming: 3 bases; J trimming: 3 bases; junction bases outside the gene matches: 17. CDR3 sequence reads: CASSHPGQGLAAVHYGYTF. DNA for the CDR3: TGCGCCAGCAGTCACCCGGGACAGGGTTTGGCGGCCGTGCACTATGGCTACACCTTC.